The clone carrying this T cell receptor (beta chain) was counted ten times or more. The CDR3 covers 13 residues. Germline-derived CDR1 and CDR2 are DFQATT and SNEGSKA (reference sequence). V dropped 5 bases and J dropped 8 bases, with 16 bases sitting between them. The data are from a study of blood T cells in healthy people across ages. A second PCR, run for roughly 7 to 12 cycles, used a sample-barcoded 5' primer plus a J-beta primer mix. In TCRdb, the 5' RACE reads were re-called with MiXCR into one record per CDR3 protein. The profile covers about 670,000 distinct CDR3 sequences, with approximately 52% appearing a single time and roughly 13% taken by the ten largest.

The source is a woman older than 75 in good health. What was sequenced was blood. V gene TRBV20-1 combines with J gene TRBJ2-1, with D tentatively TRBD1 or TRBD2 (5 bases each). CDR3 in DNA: TGCAGTGCTGCCTCTTGGGGGATCGATGAGCAGTTCTTC. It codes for CSAASWGIDEQFF.